A single sample gave rise to the 21 T cell receptor beta chains below, sequenced in a study of blood T cell repertoires in COVID-19. The table came from immunoSEQ multiplex PCR; TCRdb's copy has only in-frame clones and leaves some out. The sample records 150,000 to 200,000 clones, almost 80% being singletons. Sequencing was done on a sample of peripheral blood. The origin of the receptors is a man aged 55 to 69 with active or convalescent COVID-19.

This clone has only one observation. V and J are TRBV29-1 and TRBJ2-3, with 9 bases fitting TRBD2. The CDR3 has 15 amino acids. J gave up 2 bases and V 3 bases, and 6 bases lay outside the gene matches. Germline V gene sequence: CDR1 SQVTM, CDR2 ANQGSEA. The CDR3 here is CSVDAGGPNTDTQYF. As DNA, the CDR3 is TGCAGCGTTGACGCGGGAGGGCCTAACACAGATACGCAGTATTTT.

CDR3 region: CASREVSGRVNEQFF. The CDR3 DNA reads as TGTGCCAGCAGAGAAGTTAGCGGGAGGGTTAATGAGCAGTTCTTC. The genes are TRBV5-4 and TRBJ2-1; 11 nucleotides agree with TRBD2. Germline CDR1 reads SGHNT; CDR2 reads YYREEE (reference sequence). The junction had 8 bases not matched to a gene; V was cut back by 5 bases and J by 7 bases. This CDR3 comprises 15 residues.

The chain links TRBV11-3 to TRBJ2-2, with 11 bases matching TRBD1. The CDR3 consists of 16 residues. V lost 4 bases and J lost 7; bases outside the gene matches: 8. Germline CDR1 and CDR2: SGHNT and YENEEA. The CDR3 spells CASSSRDRGVIGELFF. CDR3 DNA sequence: TGTGCCAGCAGCTCCCGGGACAGGGGGGTGATCGGGGAGCTGTTTTTT. Together with reference TRBV11-3 and TRBJ2-2, the CDR3 gives the full variable domain: EAGVVQSPRYKIIEKKQPVAFWCNPISGHNTLYWYLQNLGQGPELLIRYENEEAVDDSQLPKDRFSAERLKGVDSTLKIQPAELGDSAVYLCASSSRDRGVIGELFFGEGSRLTVL.

This clone was observed a few times. Other DNA sequences in the same sample also yield this CDR3. The rearrangement joins TRBV7-2 to TRBJ2-3; 8 bases match TRBD1. Germline CDR1 and CDR2: SGHTA and FQGNSA. This CDR3 spans 15 amino acids. Trimming cost V 5 bases and J 2 bases; bases outside gene matches: 6. CDR3 DNA: TGTGCCAGCAGCCTGGGGACAGGTTACACAGATACGCAGTATTTT. It specifies CASSLGTGYTDTQYF.

This clone was detected only a few times. J is TRBJ2-7 and V is TRBV6-5; 8 bases fit TRBD2. Germline CDR1 is MNHEY and CDR2 is SVGAGI. CDR3 length: 11 amino acids. Losses at the gene ends were 7 bases for V and 9 bases for J; bases not matched to a gene: 5. The CDR3 loop reads CASTSGGWQYF. The DNA of the CDR3 is TGTGCCAGCACCTCGGGGGGGTGGCAGTACTTC.

J is TRBJ2-5 and V is TRBV2; TRBD2 might be the D (5 bases). Germline loops: CDR1 SNHLY, CDR2 FYNNEI. The CDR3 length is 13 residues. Trimming removed 1 base at V and 7 bases at J, with 10 bases between. This CDR3 reads CASSEEHGGTQYF. Here the CDR3 DNA reads TGTGCCAGCAGTGAAGAACACGGAGGGACCCAGTACTTC.

This clone appeared a few times. The chain joins TRBV6-2 or TRBV6-3 to TRBJ2-7; D is uncertain. Between the trimmed V and J ends, which lost 0 bases and 3 bases, there was a span of 6 bases. This CDR3 region has 13 residues. Germline V gene data show CDR1 as MNHEY and CDR2 as SVGEGT. CDR3 nucleotides: TGTGCCAGCAGTTACTCGTCTAGCTACGAGCAGTACTTC. Residues: CASSYSSSYEQYF.

The chain links TRBV7-2 to TRBJ2-3; D unclear. Germline values: CDR1 SGHTA, CDR2 FQGNSA. V was clipped by 4 bases and J by 1 base, with 6 bases between them. CDR3 length equals 13 residues. The CDR3 region is CASSSQGTDTQYF. The DNA for the CDR3 is TGTGCCAGCAGCTCCCAGGGCACAGATACGCAGTATTTT. The full variable domain, completed using reference TRBV7-2 and TRBJ2-3, is GAGVSQSPSNKVTEKGKDVELRCDPISGHTALYWYRQSLGQGLEFLIYFQGNSAPDKSGLPSDRFSAERTGGSVSTLTIQRTQQEDSAVYLCASSSQGTDTQYFGPGTRLTVL.

This clone was counted once. The chain uses TRBV7-2 and TRBJ2-3, with no clear D. Per germline, CDR1 SGHTA and CDR2 FQGNSA. Trimming took off 2 bases at V and 0 bases at J, with 6 bases between the two ends. There are 14 residues in the CDR3. DNA for the CDR3: TGTGCCAGCAGCTTAAGGCGGAGCACAGATACGCAGTATTTT. This encodes CASSLRRSTDTQYF. The whole variable domain, remainder taken from reference TRBV7-2 and TRBJ2-3, is GAGVSQSPSNKVTEKGKDVELRCDPISGHTALYWYRQSLGQGLEFLIYFQGNSAPDKSGLPSDRFSAERTGGSVSTLTIQRTQQEDSAVYLCASSLRRSTDTQYFGPGTRLTVL.

The chain combines TRBV19 with TRBJ2-7, with TRBD1 matching 11 bases. In germline, CDR1 is LNHDA, CDR2 SQIVND (reference sequence). Trimming removed 5 bases from V and 3 bases from J; junction bases left unmatched: 6. This CDR3 has 15 amino acids. CDR3 sequence reads: CASSPWTGGGYEQYF. The CDR3 DNA is TGTGCCAGTAGTCCTTGGACAGGGGGCGGCTACGAGCAGTACTTC.

The chain uses TRBV28 and TRBJ1-1, with a weak D call TRBD1 (6 bases). V gave up 6 bases and J gave up 4 bases, with 18 bases separating them. Germline V gene data show CDR1 as MDHEN and CDR2 as SYDVKM. This CDR3 is 15 amino acids long. The CDR3 protein is CASSPNSGDVTEAFF. In DNA, the CDR3 is TGTGCCAGCAGCCCGAATTCAGGGGATGTCACTGAAGCTTTCTTT.

The chain uses TRBV6-1 and TRBJ2-3; a weak D match, TRBD2 (7 bases). Trimming removed 4 bases from V and 3 bases from J, with 17 bases in between. CDR1 and CDR2 from the germline V gene are MNHNS and SASEGT. The CDR3 sequence is 16 residues long. This chain's CDR3 is CASSGPRGRGTDTQYF. The CDR3 DNA follows: TGTGCCAGCAGTGGTCCCCGGGGGCGGGGGACAGATACGCAGTATTTT.

The chain uses TRBV5-1 and TRBJ2-7; 11 nucleotides match TRBD1. This CDR3 contains 15 residues. After removal of 4 bases from V and 7 bases from J, the junction contained 10 bases not matched to a gene. Looked up from germline, CDR1 is SGHRS and CDR2 is YFSETQ. The CDR3, as DNA: TGCGCCAGCAGCGCCGGACAGGGGGCGGTGCGGGAGCAGTACTTC. It translates to CASSAGQGAVREQYF.

This chain joins TRBV25-1 and TRBJ1-1; no clear D. The CDR3 contains 14 residues. In germline, CDR1 is MGHDK, CDR2 SYGVNS. Trimming removed 7 bases at V and 3 bases at J, with 15 bases between. The CDR3, as DNA: TGTGCCAGCAAACGGGATGGGTCTTACACTGAAGCTTTCTTT. Translated: CASKRDGSYTEAFF.

This clone has a count of ten or more. CDR3 sequence reads: CASKADRANTGELFF. CDR3 bases: TGCGCCAGCAAAGCTGACAGGGCGAACACCGGGGAGCTGTTTTTT. This chain connects TRBV5-1 to TRBJ2-2; 7 nucleotides line up with TRBD1. Germline CDR1 and CDR2: SGHRS and YFSETQ. After removal of 6 bases from V and 0 bases from J, the junction contained 5 bases not matched to a gene. The CDR3 totals 15 residues.

The chain recombines TRBV30 with TRBJ2-3; 12 bases are a match to TRBD2. This CDR3 spans 17 amino acids. Germline-derived CDR1 and CDR2 are GTSNPN and SVGIG (reference sequence). V lost 0 bases to trimming and J lost 1 base; unmatched junction nucleotides: 5. The CDR3 nucleotides are TGTGCCTGGAGTGTATCTAGCGGGAGGGTTGGCACAGATACGCAGTATTTT. It codes for CAWSVSSGRVGTDTQYF. The whole variable domain, filled in from reference TRBV30 and TRBJ2-3, reads SQTIHQWPATLVQPVGSPLSLECTVEGTSNPNLYWYRQAAGRGLQLLFYSVGIGQISSEVPQNLSASRPQDRQFILSSKKLLLSDSGFYLCAWSVSSGRVGTDTQYFGPGTRLTVL.

The V call is TRBV9, the J call TRBJ2-1; TRBD1 agrees at 10 bases. The CDR3 totals 17 residues. The V gene's germline CDR1 is SGDLS and CDR2 YYNGEE. V lost 0 bases, J lost 6 bases, and 9 bases stayed unmatched. The CDR3 nucleotides are TGTGCCAGCAGCGTAGGAGCGGGGGACAGGGGTTTCAATGAGCAGTTCTTC. It encodes CASSVGAGDRGFNEQFF.

The chain combines TRBV13 with TRBJ2-3; 8 bases are a match to TRBD2. This CDR3 comprises 14 residues. The J segment lost 2 bases and the V segment lost 11 bases, leaving 9 bases of the junction unmatched. The V gene's germline CDR1 is PRHDT and CDR2 FYEKMQ (reference sequence). The CDR3 is CAVTSGPITDTQYF. In DNA form, the CDR3 reads TGTGCCGTCACTAGCGGTCCTATCACAGATACGCAGTATTTT.

V usage is TRBV5-1 and J usage is TRBJ1-1, with D tentatively TRBD1 (6 bases). CDR1 is SGHRS and CDR2 is YFSETQ in the germline V gene. The V gene lost 1 base and the J gene lost 1 base, with 14 bases spanning the gap. This CDR3 has 16 residues. CDR3 sequence reads: CASSLSQGLPNTEAFF. In DNA, the CDR3 is TGCGCCAGCAGCTTGTCACAGGGTCTCCCGAACACTGAAGCTTTCTTT.

J is TRBJ2-1 and V is TRBV7-2; 9 bases are shared with TRBD1. CDR1 SGHTA and CDR2 FQGNSA come from the germline V gene. The CDR3 consists of 16 residues. V dropped 0 bases and J dropped 6; count of bases not matched to a gene: 6. Here the CDR3 reads CASSLATGGAFNEQFF. The CDR3 nucleotides are TGTGCCAGCAGCTTAGCTACAGGGGGCGCATTCAATGAGCAGTTCTTC.

The chain couples TRBV6-5 to TRBJ2-7; weak D call: TRBD1 (5 bases). The germline V gene encodes CDR1 MNHEY and CDR2 SVGAGI. V was clipped by 6 bases and J by 1 base, with 16 bases between them. This CDR3 is built from 15 residues. The CDR3 DNA reads TGTGCCAGCAGCTCAAGGGTGCAGGGATCCTACGAGCAGTACTTC. It codes for CASSSRVQGSYEQYF.